The clone carrying this T cell receptor beta chain was seen repeatedly, ten times or more. As it was prepared, the TCRbeta library received unique molecular identifiers. TCRdb used MiXCR to reprocess the PCR reads, holding one entry per CDR3 protein. The repertoire holds 600,000 to 700,000 distinct CDR3 sequences, with 16% as singletons. This sample stems from a study of T-cell reconstitution after alpha-beta-depleted transplantation in children. CDR1 DFQATT and CDR2 SNEGSKA come from the germline V gene (reference sequence). The CDR3 loop spans 16 amino acids. Unmatched junction bases numbered 6, after V lost 4 bases and J lost 0 bases.

The clonotype was recovered from a human donor who donated a stem cell graft to a child with acute myeloid leukemia. The sequences come from PBMCs from the stem cell graft donor, collected from the stem cell graft. The chain uses TRBV20-1 and TRBJ2-7; 13 bases are a match to TRBD2. The CDR3 is CSATGTSGVLSYEQYF. CDR3 nucleotide sequence: TGCAGTGCTACGGGGACTAGCGGGGTGCTCTCCTACGAGCAGTACTTC.